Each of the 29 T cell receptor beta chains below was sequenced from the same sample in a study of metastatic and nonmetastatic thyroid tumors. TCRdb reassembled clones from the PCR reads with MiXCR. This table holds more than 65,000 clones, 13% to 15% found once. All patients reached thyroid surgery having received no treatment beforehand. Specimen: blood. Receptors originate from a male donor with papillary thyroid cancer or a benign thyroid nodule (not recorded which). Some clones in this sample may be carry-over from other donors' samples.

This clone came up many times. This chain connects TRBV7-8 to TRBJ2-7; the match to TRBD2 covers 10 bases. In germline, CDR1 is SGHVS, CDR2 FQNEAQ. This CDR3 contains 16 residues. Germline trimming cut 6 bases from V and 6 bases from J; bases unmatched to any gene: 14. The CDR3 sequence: CASSSSRGLAGAEQYF. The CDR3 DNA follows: TGTGCCAGCAGTTCTTCCCGAGGCCTAGCGGGGGCCGAGCAGTACTTC.

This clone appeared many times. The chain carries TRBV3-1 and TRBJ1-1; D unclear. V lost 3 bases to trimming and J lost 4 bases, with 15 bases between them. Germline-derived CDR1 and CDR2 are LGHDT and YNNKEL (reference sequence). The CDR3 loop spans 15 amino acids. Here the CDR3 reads CASSQRIWSGTEAFF. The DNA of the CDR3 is TGTGCCAGCAGCCAGAGAATCTGGAGTGGCACTGAAGCTTTCTTT.

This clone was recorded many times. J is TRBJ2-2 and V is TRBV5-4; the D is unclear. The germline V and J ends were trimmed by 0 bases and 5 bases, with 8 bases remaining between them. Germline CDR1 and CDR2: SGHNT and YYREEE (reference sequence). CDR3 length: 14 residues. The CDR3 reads CASSLDPATGELFF. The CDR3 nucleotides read TGTGCCAGCAGCTTGGACCCCGCGACCGGGGAGCTGTTTTTT.

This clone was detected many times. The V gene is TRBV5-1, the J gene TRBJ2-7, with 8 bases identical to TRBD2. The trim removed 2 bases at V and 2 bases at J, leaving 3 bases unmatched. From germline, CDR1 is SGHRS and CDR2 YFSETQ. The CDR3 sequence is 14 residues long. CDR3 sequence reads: CASSFSSGAYEQYV. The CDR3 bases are TGCGCCAGCAGCTTTAGTAGCGGGGCCTACGAGCAGTACGTC.

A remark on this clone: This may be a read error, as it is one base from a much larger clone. This CDR3 reads CASHFGPNKQYF. CDR3 DNA: TGTGCCAGCCATTTTGGGCCCAATAAGCAGTATTTT. The rearrangement joins TRBV6-1 to TRBJ2-3; D not certain. CDR3 size: 12 residues. Germline V gene data show CDR1 as MNHNS and CDR2 as SASEGT. V lost 8 bases, J lost 11 bases, and 17 bases lay in between.

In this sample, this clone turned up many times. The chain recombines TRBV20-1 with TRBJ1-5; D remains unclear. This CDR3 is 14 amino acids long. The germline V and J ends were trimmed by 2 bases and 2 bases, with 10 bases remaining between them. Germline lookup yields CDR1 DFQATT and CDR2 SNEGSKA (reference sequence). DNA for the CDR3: TGCAGTGCTAGAAAGGAGCGGGGCAATCAGCCCCAGCATTTT. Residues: CSARKERGNQPQHF.

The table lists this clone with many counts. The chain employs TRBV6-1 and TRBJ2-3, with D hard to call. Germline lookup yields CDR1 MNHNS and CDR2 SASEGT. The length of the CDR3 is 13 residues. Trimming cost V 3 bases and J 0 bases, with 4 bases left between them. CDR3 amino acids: CASSEGSTDTQYF. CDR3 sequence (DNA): TGTGCCAGCAGTGAGGGCAGCACAGATACGCAGTATTTT.

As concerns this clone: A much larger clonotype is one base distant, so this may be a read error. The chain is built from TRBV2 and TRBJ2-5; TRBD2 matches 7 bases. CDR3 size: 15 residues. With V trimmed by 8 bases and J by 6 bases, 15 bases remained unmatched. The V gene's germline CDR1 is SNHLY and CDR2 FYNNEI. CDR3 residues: CASGDPGLQSQTQYF. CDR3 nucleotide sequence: TGTGCCAGCGGGGACCCGGGACTACAATCCCAGACCCAGTACTTC.

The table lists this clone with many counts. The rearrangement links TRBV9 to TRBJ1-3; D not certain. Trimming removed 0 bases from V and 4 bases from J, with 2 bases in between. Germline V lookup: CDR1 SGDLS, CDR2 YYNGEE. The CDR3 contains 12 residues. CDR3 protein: CASSVGGNTIYF. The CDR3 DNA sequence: TGTGCCAGCAGCGTAGGAGGAAACACCATATATTTT.

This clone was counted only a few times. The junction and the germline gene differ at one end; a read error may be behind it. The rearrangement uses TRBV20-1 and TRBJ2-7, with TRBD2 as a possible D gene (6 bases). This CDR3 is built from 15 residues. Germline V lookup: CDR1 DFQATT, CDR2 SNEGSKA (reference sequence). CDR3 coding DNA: TGCAGTGCTAGAGGGTTAGCGTGGGACTCCTACGGGCAGTACTTC. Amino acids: CSARGLAWDSYGQYF.

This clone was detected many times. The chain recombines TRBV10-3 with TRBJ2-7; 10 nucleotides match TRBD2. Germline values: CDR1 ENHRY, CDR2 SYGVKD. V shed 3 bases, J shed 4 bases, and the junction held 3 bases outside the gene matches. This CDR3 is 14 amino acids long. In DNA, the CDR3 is TGTGCCATCAGTGATCCTAGCGGGAGTTACGAGCAGTACGTC. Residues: CAISDPSGSYEQYV.

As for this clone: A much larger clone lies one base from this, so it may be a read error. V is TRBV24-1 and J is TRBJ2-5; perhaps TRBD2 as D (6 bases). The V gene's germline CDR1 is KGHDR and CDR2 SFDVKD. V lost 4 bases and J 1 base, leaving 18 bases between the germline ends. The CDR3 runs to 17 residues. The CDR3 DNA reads TGTGCCACCAGTGACCAACCGATGGGGGGACTCCAAGAGACCCAGTACTTC. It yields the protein CATSDQPMGGLQETQYF.

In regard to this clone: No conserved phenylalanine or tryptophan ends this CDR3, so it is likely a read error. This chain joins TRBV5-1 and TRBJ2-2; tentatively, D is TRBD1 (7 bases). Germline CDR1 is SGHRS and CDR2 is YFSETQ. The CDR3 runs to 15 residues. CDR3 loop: CASRRDSVNTGELFI. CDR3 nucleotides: TGTGCCAGCAGGCGGGACAGCGTGAACACCGGGGAGCTGTTTATT.

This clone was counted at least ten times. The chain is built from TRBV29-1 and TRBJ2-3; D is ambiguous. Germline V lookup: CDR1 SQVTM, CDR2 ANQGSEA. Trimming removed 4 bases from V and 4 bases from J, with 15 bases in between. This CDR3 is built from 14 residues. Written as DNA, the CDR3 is TGCAGCGTTGTACAGCACTATAAATCAGATACGCAGTATTTT. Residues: CSVVQHYKSDTQYF.

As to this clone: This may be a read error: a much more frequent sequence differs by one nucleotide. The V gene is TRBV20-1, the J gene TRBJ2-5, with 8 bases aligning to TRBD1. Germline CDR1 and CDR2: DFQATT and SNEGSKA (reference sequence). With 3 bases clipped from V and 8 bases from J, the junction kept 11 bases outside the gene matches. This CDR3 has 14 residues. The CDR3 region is CSARYPTGGVTQYF. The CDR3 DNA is TGCAGTGCTAGGTATCCCACAGGGGGAGTAACCCAGTACTTC.

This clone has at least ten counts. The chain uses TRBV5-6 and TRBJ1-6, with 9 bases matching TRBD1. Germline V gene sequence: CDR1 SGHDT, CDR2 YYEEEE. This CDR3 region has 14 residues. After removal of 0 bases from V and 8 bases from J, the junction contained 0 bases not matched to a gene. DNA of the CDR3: TGTGCCAGCAGCTTGGGGACAGGGGATTCACCCCTCCACTTT. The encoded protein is CASSLGTGDSPLHF.

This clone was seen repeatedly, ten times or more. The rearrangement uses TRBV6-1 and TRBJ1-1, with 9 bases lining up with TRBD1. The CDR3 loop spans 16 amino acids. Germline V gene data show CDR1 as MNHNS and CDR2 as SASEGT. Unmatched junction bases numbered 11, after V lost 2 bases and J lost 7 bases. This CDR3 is CASSESFWDRAGEAFF. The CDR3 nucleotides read TGTGCCAGCAGTGAATCTTTCTGGGACAGGGCGGGTGAAGCTTTCTTT.

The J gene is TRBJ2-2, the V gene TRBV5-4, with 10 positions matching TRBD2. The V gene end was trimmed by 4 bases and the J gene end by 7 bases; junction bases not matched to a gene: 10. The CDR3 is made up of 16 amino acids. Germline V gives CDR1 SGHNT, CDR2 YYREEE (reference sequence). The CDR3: CASSAGLALGIGELFF. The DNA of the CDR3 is TGTGCCAGCAGCGCGGGACTAGCGTTGGGGATCGGGGAGCTGTTTTTT. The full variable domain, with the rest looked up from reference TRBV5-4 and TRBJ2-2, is ETGVTQSPTHLIKTRGQQVTLRCSSQSGHNTVSWYQQALGQGPQFIFQYYREEENGRGNFPPRFSGLQFPNYSSELNVNALELDDSALYLCASSAGLALGIGELFFGEGSRLTVL.

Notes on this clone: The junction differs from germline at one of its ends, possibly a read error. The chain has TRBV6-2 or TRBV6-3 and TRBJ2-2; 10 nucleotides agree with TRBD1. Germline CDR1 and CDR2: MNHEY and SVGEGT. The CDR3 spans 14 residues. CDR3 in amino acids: CTSNRQGATGELFF. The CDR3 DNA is TGTACCAGCAATCGACAGGGGGCTACCGGGGAGCTGTTTTTT.

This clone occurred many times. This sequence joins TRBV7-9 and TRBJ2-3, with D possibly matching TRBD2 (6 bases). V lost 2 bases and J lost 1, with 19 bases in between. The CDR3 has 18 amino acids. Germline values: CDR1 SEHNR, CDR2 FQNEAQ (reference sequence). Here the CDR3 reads CASSLTAGPPEGTDTQYF. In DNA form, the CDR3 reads TGTGCCAGCAGCTTAACTGCGGGACCTCCCGAGGGCACAGATACGCAGTATTTT.

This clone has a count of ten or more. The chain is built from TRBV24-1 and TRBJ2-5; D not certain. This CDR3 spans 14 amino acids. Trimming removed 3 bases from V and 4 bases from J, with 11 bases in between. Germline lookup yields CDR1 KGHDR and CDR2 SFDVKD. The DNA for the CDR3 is TGTGCCACCAGTGATGATGGGGTAGGAGAGACCCAGTACTTC. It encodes CATSDDGVGETQYF.

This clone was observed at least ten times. CDR3 protein: CASSLFIRDRLFNEQFF. The CDR3 region has the DNA TGTGCCAGCAGCTTATTTATCCGGGACCGTCTGTTCAATGAGCAGTTCTTC. The V and J genes are TRBV5-8 and TRBJ2-1; D assignment may be TRBD1 or TRBD2 (5 bases each). This CDR3 region has 17 residues. CDR1 is SGHTS, CDR2 YDEGEE, per germline. Trimming pared 2 bases from V and 6 bases from J, leaving 21 bases between.

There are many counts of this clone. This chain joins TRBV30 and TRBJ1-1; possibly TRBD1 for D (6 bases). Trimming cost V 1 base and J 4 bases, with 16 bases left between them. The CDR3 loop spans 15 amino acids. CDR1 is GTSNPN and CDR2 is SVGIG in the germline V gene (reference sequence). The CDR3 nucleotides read TGTGCCTGGAGTGGCGGACAGCCTCGCGGCACTGAAGCTTTCTTT. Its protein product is CAWSGGQPRGTEAFF.

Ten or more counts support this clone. The CDR3 nucleotides are TGCAGTGCTAAAAGGGACGGACGGGACACCGGGGAGCTGTTTTTT. It codes for CSAKRDGRDTGELFF. This chain uses TRBV20-1 with TRBJ2-2; D possibly matches TRBD1 or TRBD2 (5 bases each). Per the germline V gene, CDR1 is DFQATT and CDR2 is SNEGSKA (reference sequence). With 4 bases removed from V and 3 bases from J, the gap between germline ends came to 15 bases. The CDR3 runs 15 residues.

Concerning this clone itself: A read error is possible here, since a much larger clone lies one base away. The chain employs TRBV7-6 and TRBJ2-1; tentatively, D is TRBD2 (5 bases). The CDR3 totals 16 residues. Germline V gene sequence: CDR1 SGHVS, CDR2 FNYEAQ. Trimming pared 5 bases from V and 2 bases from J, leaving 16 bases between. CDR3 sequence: CASSPMSGFAYNEQFF. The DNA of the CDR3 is TGTGCCAGCAGCCCGATGAGCGGATTTGCCTACAATGAGCAGTTCTTC.

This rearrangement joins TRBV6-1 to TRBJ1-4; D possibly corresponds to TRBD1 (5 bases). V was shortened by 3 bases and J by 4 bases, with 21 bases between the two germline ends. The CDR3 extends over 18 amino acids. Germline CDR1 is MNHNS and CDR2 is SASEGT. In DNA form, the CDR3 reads TGTGCCAGCAGTGATAAGTTTGCCGGGGGTAGGATTAATGAAAAACTGTTTTTT. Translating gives CASSDKFAGGRINEKLFF.

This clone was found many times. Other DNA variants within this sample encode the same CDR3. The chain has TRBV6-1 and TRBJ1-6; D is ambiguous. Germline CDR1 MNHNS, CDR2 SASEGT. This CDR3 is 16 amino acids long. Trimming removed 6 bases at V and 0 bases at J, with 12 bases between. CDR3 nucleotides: TGTGCCAGCAGGAGAGGATTAAGCTCCTATAATTCACCCCTCCACTTT. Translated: CASRRGLSSYNSPLHF.

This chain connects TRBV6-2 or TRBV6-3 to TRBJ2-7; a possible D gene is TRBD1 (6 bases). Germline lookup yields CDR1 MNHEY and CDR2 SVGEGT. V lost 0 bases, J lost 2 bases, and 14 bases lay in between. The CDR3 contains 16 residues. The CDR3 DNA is TGTGCCAGCAGTTACTCCAGGGGTCTCGGTCCCTACGAGCAGTACTTC. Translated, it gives CASSYSRGLGPYEQYF.

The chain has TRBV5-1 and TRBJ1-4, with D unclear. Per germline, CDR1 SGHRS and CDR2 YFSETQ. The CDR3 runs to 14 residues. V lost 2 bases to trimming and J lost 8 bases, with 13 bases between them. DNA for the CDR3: TGCGCCAGCAGCTTTTATTCGTCCGGAGAAAAACTGTTTTTT. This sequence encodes CASSFYSSGEKLFF.